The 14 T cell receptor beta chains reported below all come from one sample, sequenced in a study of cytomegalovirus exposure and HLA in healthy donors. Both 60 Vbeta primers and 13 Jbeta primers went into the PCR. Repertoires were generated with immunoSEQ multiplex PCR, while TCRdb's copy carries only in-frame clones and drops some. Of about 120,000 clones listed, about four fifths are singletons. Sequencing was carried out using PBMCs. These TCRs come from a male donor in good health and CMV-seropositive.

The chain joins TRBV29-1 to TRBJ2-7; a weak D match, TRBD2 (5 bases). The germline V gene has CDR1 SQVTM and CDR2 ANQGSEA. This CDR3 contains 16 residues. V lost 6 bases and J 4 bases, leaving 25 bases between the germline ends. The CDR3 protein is CSVAGGERVPTYEQYF. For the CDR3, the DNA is TGCAGCGTCGCCGGAGGTGAGCGCGTGCCGACTTACGAGCAGTACTTC.

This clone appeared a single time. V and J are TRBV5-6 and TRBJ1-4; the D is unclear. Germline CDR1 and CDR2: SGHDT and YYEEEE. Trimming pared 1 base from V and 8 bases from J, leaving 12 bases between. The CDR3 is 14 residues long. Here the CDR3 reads CASSLRGREEKLFF. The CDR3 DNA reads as TGTGCCAGCAGCTTGCGAGGGAGGGAGGAAAAACTGTTTTTT.

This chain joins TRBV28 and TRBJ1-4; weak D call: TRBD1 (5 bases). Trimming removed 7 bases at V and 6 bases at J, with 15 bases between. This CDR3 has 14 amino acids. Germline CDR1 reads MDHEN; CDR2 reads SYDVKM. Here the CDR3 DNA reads TGTGCCAGCACCCAGGGAAATCGGGATGAAAAACTGTTTTTT. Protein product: CASTQGNRDEKLFF.

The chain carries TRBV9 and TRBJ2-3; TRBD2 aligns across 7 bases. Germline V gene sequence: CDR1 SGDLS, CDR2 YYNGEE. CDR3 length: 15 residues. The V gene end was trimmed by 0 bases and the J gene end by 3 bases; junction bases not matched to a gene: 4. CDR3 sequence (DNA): TGTGCCAGCAGCGTAGATGGCGGGAGAACAGATACGCAGTATTTT. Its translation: CASSVDGGRTDTQYF.

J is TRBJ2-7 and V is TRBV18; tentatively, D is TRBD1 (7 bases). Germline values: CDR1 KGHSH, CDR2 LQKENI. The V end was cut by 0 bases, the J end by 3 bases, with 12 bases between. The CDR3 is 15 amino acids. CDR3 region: CASSPPAGGGYEQYF. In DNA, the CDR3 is TGTGCCAGCTCACCACCGGCAGGGGGAGGCTACGAGCAGTACTTC.

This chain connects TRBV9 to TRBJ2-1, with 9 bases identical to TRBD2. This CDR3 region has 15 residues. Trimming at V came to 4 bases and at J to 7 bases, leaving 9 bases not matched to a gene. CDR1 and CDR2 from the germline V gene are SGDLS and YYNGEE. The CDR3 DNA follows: TGTGCCAGCAGCCCCCAAAGCGGGAGGTTGAATGAGCAGTTCTTC. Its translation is CASSPQSGRLNEQFF.

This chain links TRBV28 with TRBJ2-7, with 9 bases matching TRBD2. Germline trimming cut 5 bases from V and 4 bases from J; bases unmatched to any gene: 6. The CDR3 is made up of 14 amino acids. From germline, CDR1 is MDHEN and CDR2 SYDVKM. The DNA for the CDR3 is TGTGCCAGCAGTGTAGCGGGGGACCTATACGAGCAGTACTTC. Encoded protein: CASSVAGDLYEQYF.

This CDR3 reads CASSDGTEPNYGYTF. The CDR3 region has the DNA TGTGCCAGCAGCGACGGGACAGAGCCCAACTATGGCTACACCTTC. V gene TRBV9 combines with J gene TRBJ1-2, with 7 bases that match TRBD1. V lost 3 bases to trimming and J lost 2 bases; unmatched junction nucleotides: 7. This CDR3 contains 15 residues. Per the germline V gene, CDR1 is SGDLS and CDR2 is YYNGEE.

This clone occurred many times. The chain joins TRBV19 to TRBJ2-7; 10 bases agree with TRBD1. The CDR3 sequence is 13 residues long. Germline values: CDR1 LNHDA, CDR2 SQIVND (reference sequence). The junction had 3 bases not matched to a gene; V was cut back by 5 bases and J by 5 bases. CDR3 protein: CASSPTGGHEQYF. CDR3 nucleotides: TGTGCCAGTAGTCCGACAGGGGGCCACGAGCAGTACTTC.

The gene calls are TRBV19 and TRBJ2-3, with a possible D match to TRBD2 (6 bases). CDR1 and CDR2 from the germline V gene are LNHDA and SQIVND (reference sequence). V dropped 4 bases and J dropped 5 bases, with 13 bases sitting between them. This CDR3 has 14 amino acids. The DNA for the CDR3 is TGTGCCAGTAGTACGGGAGAAGGAAAAGATACGCAGTATTTT. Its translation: CASSTGEGKDTQYF.

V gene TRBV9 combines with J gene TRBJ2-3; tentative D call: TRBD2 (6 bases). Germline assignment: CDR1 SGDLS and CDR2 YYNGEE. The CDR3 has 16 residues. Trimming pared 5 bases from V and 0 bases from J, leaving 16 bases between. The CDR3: CASRMGPSASTDTQYF. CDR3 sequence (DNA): TGTGCCAGCAGGATGGGGCCTAGCGCTAGCACAGATACGCAGTATTTT.

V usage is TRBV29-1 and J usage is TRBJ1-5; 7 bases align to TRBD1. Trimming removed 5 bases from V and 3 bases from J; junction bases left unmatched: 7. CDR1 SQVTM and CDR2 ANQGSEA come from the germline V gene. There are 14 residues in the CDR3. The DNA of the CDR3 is TGCAGCGTTTCCGGGACAGATCCCAATCAGCCCCAGCATTTT. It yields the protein CSVSGTDPNQPQHF.

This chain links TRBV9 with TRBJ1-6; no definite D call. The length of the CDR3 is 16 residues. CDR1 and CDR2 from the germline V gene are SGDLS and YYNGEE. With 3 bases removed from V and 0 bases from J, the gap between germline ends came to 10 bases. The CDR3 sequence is CASSGGLSSYNSPLHF. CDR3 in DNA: TGTGCCAGCAGCGGAGGGCTTAGCTCCTATAATTCACCCCTCCACTTT.

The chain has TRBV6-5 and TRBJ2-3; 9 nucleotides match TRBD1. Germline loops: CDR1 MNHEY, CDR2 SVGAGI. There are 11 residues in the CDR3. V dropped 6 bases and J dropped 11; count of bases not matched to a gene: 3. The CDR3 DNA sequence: TGTGCCAGCAGGGCGGGACAGGGGCAGTATTTT. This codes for CASRAGQGQYF.